Presented here are 28 T cell receptor beta chains from one specimen sequenced in a study of metastatic and nonmetastatic thyroid tumors (dated by TCRdb to the early 2020s). None of the patients had been given any treatment before thyroid surgery. Library creation used PCR. Sequencing took place on an Illumina HiSeq 4000. TCRdb itself trimmed the public reads at Q25 with fastp, ran MiXCR and retained productive beta chains. Counted in this sample were over 70,000 clones; roughly 18% of them appeared once. Together, the top ten hold around 13% of the sample. The sample comprised blood. The receptors originated from a female donor with papillary thyroid cancer or a benign thyroid nodule (not recorded which). Some clones in this sample may be carry-over from other donors' samples.

This clone has at least ten counts. This chain joins TRBV18 and TRBJ2-7; tentatively, D is TRBD1 or TRBD2 (5 bases each). The CDR3 covers 13 residues. Trimming removed 3 bases from V and 5 bases from J, with 11 bases in between. CDR1 and CDR2 (germline): KGHSH, LQKENI. CDR3 residues: CASSPGEGHEQYF. The CDR3 coding sequence is TGTGCCAGCTCACCGGGCGAGGGACACGAGCAGTACTTC.

This clone was detected a few times. This may stem from a read error, because a much larger clone lies one nucleotide away. The chain is built from TRBV20-1 and TRBJ2-7; 9 bases map to TRBD1. Germline values: CDR1 DFQATT, CDR2 SNEGSKA (reference sequence). The CDR3 covers 15 residues. DNA for the CDR3: TGCGGTGCTAGAGATCGGACAGGGGTCTACCACGAGCAGTACTTC. Its translation is CGARDRTGVYHEQYF.

Ten or more counts support this clone. The chain has TRBV6-1 and TRBJ2-2, with D possibly matching TRBD2 (6 bases). Germline V lookup: CDR1 MNHNS, CDR2 SASEGT. V lost 4 bases and J lost 5, with 11 bases in between. The CDR3 is 14 amino acids. Here the CDR3 DNA reads TGTGCCAGCAGTGCGGGAGAGGAGACCGGGGAGCTGTTTTTT. It is translated as CASSAGEETGELFF.

The chain couples TRBV30 to TRBJ1-1; a possible D gene is TRBD1 (5 bases). Trimming took 1 base from V and 8 from J, leaving 11 bases between them. The germline CDR1 and CDR2 sequences are GTSNPN and SVGIG (reference sequence). The CDR3 extends over 12 amino acids. The CDR3 DNA is TGTGCCTGGAGTGCCCAGGGAACCGAAGCTTTCTTT. Translation: CAWSAQGTEAFF.

V and J are TRBV30 and TRBJ2-1, with D uncertain. The CDR3 totals 13 residues. From germline, CDR1 is GTSNPN and CDR2 SVGIG (reference sequence). V shed 3 bases and J shed 0 bases, with 6 bases lying between them. The CDR3 DNA sequence: TGTGCCTGGAGCCTTAGCTCCTACAATGAGCAGTTCTTC. Translating gives CAWSLSSYNEQFF.

The genes are TRBV20-1 and TRBJ2-1, with 11 nucleotides matching TRBD2. The CDR3 has 16 residues. Germline values: CDR1 DFQATT, CDR2 SNEGSKA (reference sequence). Trimming at V came to 3 bases and at J to 4 bases, leaving 8 bases not matched to a gene. The CDR3 reads CSARTLGTSGYNEQFF. As DNA, the CDR3 is TGCAGTGCTAGGACCCTCGGGACTAGCGGTTACAATGAGCAGTTCTTC.

This clone has ten or more counts. The chain uses TRBV19 and TRBJ2-7; D is perhaps TRBD2 (5 bases). Germline CDR1 is LNHDA and CDR2 is SQIVND (reference sequence). CDR3 length: 13 amino acids. V lost 4 bases to trimming and J lost 1 base, with 8 bases between them. As DNA, the CDR3 is TGTGCCAGTAGTACCGGGATGTCCTACGAGCAGTACTTC. Translated: CASSTGMSYEQYF.

In its sample, this clone was seen many times. V is TRBV30 and J is TRBJ1-1; D is unresolved. Germline V gene sequence: CDR1 GTSNPN, CDR2 SVGIG (reference sequence). The V gene lost 7 bases and the J gene lost 2 bases, with 14 bases spanning the gap. The length of the CDR3 is 13 residues. CDR3 in amino acids: CAFIQVYNTEAFF. The DNA for the CDR3 is TGTGCCTTTATTCAGGTGTACAACACTGAAGCTTTCTTT.

This clone appeared a few times. A single base separates this from a much larger clone, so it may be a read error. The CDR3 region is CASSLIGLAVSVDTQYF. DNA of the CDR3: TGCGCCAGCAGCCTAATAGGACTAGCGGTATCGGTAGATACGCAGTATTTT. The chain links TRBV5-1 to TRBJ2-3; 10 bases fit TRBD2. V lost 4 bases and J lost 5; bases outside the gene matches: 13. The germline V gene encodes CDR1 SGHRS and CDR2 YFSETQ. The CDR3 is 17 residues long.

This clone was seen at least ten times. The chain uses TRBV5-8 and TRBJ1-1, with no clear D. The CDR3 has 11 amino acids. Germline lookup yields CDR1 SGHTS and CDR2 YDEGEE. Trimming took off 3 bases at V and 6 bases at J, with 6 bases between the two ends. DNA of the CDR3: TGTGCCAGCAGCTCCCAGGCTGAAGCTTTCTTT. Translation: CASSSQAEAFF.

This clone was seen a handful of times. The chain links TRBV6-1 to TRBJ1-3; no firm D call. The CDR3 extends over 16 amino acids. Looked up from germline, CDR1 is MNHNS and CDR2 is SASEGT. Trimming shortened V by 6 bases and J by 0 bases, and 15 bases separated the two germline ends. The CDR3 here is CASRATDGDSGNTIYF. The CDR3 DNA sequence: TGTGCCAGCAGGGCGACGGACGGAGACTCTGGAAACACCATATATTTT.

The genes are TRBV6-2 or TRBV6-3 and TRBJ1-2, with D unclear. V was pared by 7 bases and J by 0 bases, with 15 bases between. The CDR3 is 15 amino acids. Germline lookup yields CDR1 MNHEY and CDR2 SVGEGT. The chain's CDR3 is CASIWAAKTNYGYTF. The CDR3 DNA is TGTGCCAGCATTTGGGCAGCGAAGACTAACTATGGCTACACCTTC.

Comment on this clone: A read error is possible here, since a much larger clone lies one base away. The rearrangement links TRBV24-1 to TRBJ2-3; the D gene could be TRBD1 or TRBD2 (5 bases each). The CDR3 has 17 amino acids. Germline lookup yields CDR1 KGHDR and CDR2 SFDVKD. V was cut by 6 bases and J by 2 bases, with 20 bases left in between. The CDR3 reads CATSSRGVGDPTDTQYF. The CDR3 DNA follows: TGTGCCACCAGTTCTCGAGGGGTTGGGGACCCCACAGATACGCAGTATTTT.

This clone was seen at least ten times. The chain recombines TRBV6-1 with TRBJ1-1; D is unclear. The CDR3 is 14 residues long. Germline CDR1 reads MNHNS; CDR2 reads SASEGT. Trimming cost V 3 bases and J 0 bases, with 8 bases left between them. Here the CDR3 DNA reads TGTGCCAGCAGTGACGAGAACATGAACACTGAAGCTTTCTTT. It codes for CASSDENMNTEAFF.

This clone was recorded at least ten times. This sequence joins TRBV30 and TRBJ1-6; D gene unclear. Germline V gene data show CDR1 as GTSNPN and CDR2 as SVGIG (reference sequence). Trimming shortened V by 0 bases and J by 7 bases, and 10 bases separated the two germline ends. This CDR3 region has 14 residues. CDR3 sequence: CAWSVVAVNSPLHF. The CDR3 DNA sequence: TGTGCCTGGAGTGTTGTGGCAGTAAATTCACCCCTCCACTTT.

This clone was seen more than once but under ten times. Possible read error: a much larger clone is one base away. V gene TRBV29-1 combines with J gene TRBJ2-5, with no clear D. With 7 bases removed from V and 8 bases from J, the gap between germline ends came to 17 bases. This CDR3 is built from 12 residues. Germline V gives CDR1 SQVTM, CDR2 ANQGSEA. The CDR3 nucleotides are TGCAGCGCCCGAAGCAGTGGAGATACCCAGTACTTC. It specifies CSARSSGDTQYF.

Regarding this clone: A read error may be the cause here, since a much bigger clone is one base away. The same CDR3 can be traced to other DNA sequences in this sample. The V call is TRBV5-5, the J call TRBJ1-1; no definite D call. Looked up from germline, CDR1 is SGHKS and CDR2 is YYEKEE (reference sequence). The CDR3 is 15 amino acids. The CDR3 reads CASSLAGQTNTEAFF. The DNA of the CDR3 is TGTGCCAGCAGTTTGGCCGGCCAGACGAACACTGAAGCTTTCTTT. The variable domain in full, with the rest retrieved from reference TRBV5-5 and TRBJ1-1, is DAGVTQSPTHLIKTRGQQVTLRCSPISGHKSVSWYQQVLGQGPQFIFQYYEKEERGRGNFPDRFSARQFPNYSSELNVNALLLGDSALYLCASSLAGQTNTEAFFGQGTRLTVV.

The rearrangement joins TRBV7-6 to TRBJ2-6; 12 bases match TRBD1. The germline gives CDR1 SGHVS, CDR2 FNYEAQ. V was clipped by 4 bases and J by 8 bases; unmatched bases: 9. The CDR3 has 17 residues. CDR3 coding DNA: TGTGCCAGCAGCTCAGGGACAGGGGGCTTCTCGACCAACGTCCTGACTTTC. Protein: CASSSGTGGFSTNVLTF.

J is TRBJ1-1 and V is TRBV3-1; no clear D. Per the germline V gene, CDR1 is LGHDT and CDR2 is YNNKEL (reference sequence). The CDR3 totals 13 residues. V was cut by 5 bases and J by 3 bases, with 10 bases left in between. The CDR3 bases are TGTGCCAGCAGCGCGGAGGGCGACACTGAAGCTTTCTTT. Translation: CASSAEGDTEAFF.

The chain couples TRBV20-1 to TRBJ2-1; D not certain. Germline loops: CDR1 DFQATT, CDR2 SNEGSKA (reference sequence). The length of the CDR3 is 15 residues. V was shortened by 2 bases and J by 1 base, with 12 bases between the two germline ends. This chain's CDR3 is CSARIELGSYNEQFF. The CDR3 coding sequence is TGCAGTGCTAGAATAGAGTTGGGGTCCTACAATGAGCAGTTCTTC.

This clone was seen ten or more times. This chain uses TRBV7-8 with TRBJ1-1; no definite D call. Per the germline V gene, CDR1 is SGHVS and CDR2 is FQNEAQ. Trimming pared 3 bases from V and 2 bases from J, leaving 7 bases between. The CDR3 consists of 13 residues. The CDR3 protein is CASSLATNTEAFF. The CDR3 DNA follows: TGTGCCAGCAGCTTGGCAACCAACACTGAAGCTTTCTTT. Drawing the rest from reference TRBV7-8 and TRBJ1-1, the complete variable domain is GAGVSQSPRYKVAKRGQDVALRCDPISGHVSLFWYQQALGQGPEFLTYFQNEAQLDKSGLPSDRFFAERPEGSVSTLKIQRTQQEDSAVYLCASSLATNTEAFFGQGTRLTVV.

This clone showed up many times. This could be a read error, since a much larger clone is one nucleotide away. The chain carries TRBV19 and TRBJ1-1; 7 bases are a match to TRBD1. There are 14 residues in the CDR3. CDR1 and CDR2 from the germline V gene are LNHDA and SQIVND (reference sequence). CDR3 nucleotide sequence: TGTGCCGGTAGGGAGACAGGGATGAACACTGAAGCTTTCTTT. This gives the protein CAGRETGMNTEAFF.

The chain has TRBV6-1 and TRBJ2-7; 10 bases are shared with TRBD1. The CDR3 is 17 amino acids. V lost 6 bases and J lost 6; bases outside the gene matches: 17. Germline assignment: CDR1 MNHNS and CDR2 SASEGT. CDR3 loop: CASRDGTGTGALGEQYF. CDR3 nucleotide sequence: TGTGCCAGCAGGGATGGCACCGGGACAGGGGCGTTAGGCGAGCAGTACTTC.

Many counts were recorded for this clone. The chain links TRBV5-1 to TRBJ2-5; 7 nucleotides line up with TRBD2. With 2 bases clipped from V and 5 bases from J, the junction kept 3 bases outside the gene matches. Looked up from germline, CDR1 is SGHRS and CDR2 is YFSETQ. The CDR3 covers 13 residues. The CDR3 nucleotides are TGCGCCAGCAGCTTAAGCGGGATGGAGACCCAGTACTTC. Translation: CASSLSGMETQYF.

This clone was found many times. The genes are TRBV6-1 and TRBJ2-3; TRBD2 aligns across 8 bases. Germline values: CDR1 MNHNS, CDR2 SASEGT. Unmatched junction bases numbered 12, after V lost 8 bases and J lost 2 bases. The CDR3 length is 16 residues. The CDR3 sequence is CASREVVRGVTDTQYF. CDR3 in DNA: TGTGCCAGCCGCGAGGTTGTGCGGGGGGTCACAGATACGCAGTATTTT.

This clone was counted a few times. The chain recombines TRBV2 with TRBJ2-1; 11 bases fit TRBD2. V lost 9 bases and J lost 9; bases outside the gene matches: 10. CDR3 size: 14 residues. The germline V gene has CDR1 SNHLY and CDR2 FYNNEI. The CDR3 region has the DNA TGTGCCAGGAGAAAGGTCACTAGCGGGAGTGAGCAGTTCTTC. Amino acid sequence: CARRKVTSGSEQFF.

This clone was found many times. This sequence joins TRBV6-1 and TRBJ2-1; 14 bases fit TRBD2. The trim removed 6 bases at V and 9 bases at J, leaving 7 bases unmatched. CDR3 length: 15 residues. The germline CDR1 and CDR2 sequences are MNHNS and SASEGT. The CDR3, as DNA: TGTGCCAGCAGCCAATACGGACTAGCGGGAGGTGAGCAGTTCTTC. Translation: CASSQYGLAGGEQFF.

This clone has at least ten counts. The chain combines TRBV6-1 with TRBJ1-1, with TRBD1 matching 8 bases. J lost 1 base, V lost 7 bases, and 8 bases had no gene match. The CDR3 length is 15 residues. From germline, CDR1 is MNHNS and CDR2 SASEGT. The CDR3 region has the DNA TGTGCCAGCATCGATGTTGGACAGGGGAACACTGAAGCTTTCTTT. It translates to CASIDVGQGNTEAFF.